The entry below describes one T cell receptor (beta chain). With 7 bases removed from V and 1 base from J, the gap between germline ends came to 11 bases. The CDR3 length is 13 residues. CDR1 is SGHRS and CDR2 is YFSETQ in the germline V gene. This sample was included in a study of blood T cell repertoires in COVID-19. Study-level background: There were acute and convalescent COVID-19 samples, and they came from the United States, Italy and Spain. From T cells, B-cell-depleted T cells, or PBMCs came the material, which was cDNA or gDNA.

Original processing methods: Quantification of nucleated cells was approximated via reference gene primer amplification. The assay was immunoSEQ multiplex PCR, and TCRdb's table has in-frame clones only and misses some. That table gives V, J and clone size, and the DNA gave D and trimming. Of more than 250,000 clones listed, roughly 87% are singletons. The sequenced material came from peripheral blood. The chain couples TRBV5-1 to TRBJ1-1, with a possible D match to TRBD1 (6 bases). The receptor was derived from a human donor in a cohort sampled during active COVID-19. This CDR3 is CASGRQENTEAFF. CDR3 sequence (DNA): TGCGCCAGCGGCCGACAGGAGAACACTGAAGCTTTCTTT.